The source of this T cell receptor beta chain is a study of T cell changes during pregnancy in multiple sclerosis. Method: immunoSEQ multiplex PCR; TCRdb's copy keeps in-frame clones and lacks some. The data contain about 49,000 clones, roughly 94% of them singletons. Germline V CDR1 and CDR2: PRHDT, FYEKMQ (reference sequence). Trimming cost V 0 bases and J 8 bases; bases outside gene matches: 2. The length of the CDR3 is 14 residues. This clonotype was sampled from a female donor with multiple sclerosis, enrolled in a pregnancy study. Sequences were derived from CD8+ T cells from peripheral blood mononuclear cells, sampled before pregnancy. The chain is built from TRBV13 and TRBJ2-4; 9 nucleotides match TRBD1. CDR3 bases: TGTGCCAGCAGCTTAGGGGACAGGGGAGACATTCAGTACTTC. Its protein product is CASSLGDRGDIQYF.